The clone carrying this T cell receptor beta chain occurred many times. CDR3 length equals 15 residues. Looked up from germline, CDR1 is MDHEN and CDR2 is SYDVKM. The V gene lost 6 bases and the J gene lost 6 bases, with 20 bases spanning the gap. This record belongs to a study of T cell repertoires in cytomegalovirus infection. One entry per CDR3 protein, called by TCRdb with MiXCR from the reads. The sample includes 680,000 or so distinct CDR3 sequences, about 40% of them seen just once. Material for sequencing was PBMCs. This clonotype was sampled from a human donor in good health (CMV status not recorded). Some clones in this sample may be carry-over from other donors' samples. The chain uses TRBV28 and TRBJ1-2; TRBD1 is a possible D gene (5 bases). CDR3 sequence reads: CASSPAGSRGDGYTF. The CDR3 nucleotides read TGTGCCAGCAGCCCGGCCGGGAGCCGAGGGGATGGCTACACCTTC.